Each of the 8 T cell receptor beta chains below was sequenced from the same sample in a study of tumor-infiltrating lymphocytes in primary liver carcinoma. RNA and DNA were co-extracted from around 18-30 mg of unsorted bulk tissue. The authors made TCR beta cDNA from about 500 ng total RNA with a constant-region primer. Amplification in three nested multiplex PCR rounds with slightly modified ARM-PCR gave rise to TCR beta libraries. Forward primers for TRBV1-TRBV30 and a C-beta reverse primer served the first two PCR rounds, at about 10 cycles each. TCRdb processed the multiplex PCR reads anew with MiXCR; each CDR3 protein has one entry. The table includes 45,000 or so distinct CDR3 sequences, roughly 80% detected once. Sequenced sample: tumor-adjacent normal liver tissue. The receptors come from a woman in her 30s with primary liver carcinoma and hepatitis B virus infection.

Comments on this clonotype: Since no conserved phenylalanine or tryptophan closes the CDR3, a read error is the likely cause. The V and J genes are TRBV6-1 and TRBJ2-2; D gene ambiguous. This CDR3 spans 14 amino acids. CDR1 MNHNS and CDR2 SASEGT come from the germline V gene. V shed 6 bases and J shed 3 bases, with 11 bases lying between them. The CDR3 sequence: CASSPCTDTGELFI. CDR3 sequence (DNA): TGTGCCAGCAGCCCGTGTACCGACACCGGGGAGCTGTTTATT.

A word on this clonotype: This could be a read error, since a much larger clone is one nucleotide away. This chain uses TRBV28 with TRBJ1-5; perhaps TRBD1 as D (6 bases). The CDR3 contains 15 residues. Germline-derived CDR1 and CDR2 are MDHEN and SYDVKM. The CDR3 DNA follows: TGTGCCAACAGTTTATACAGGGCCTCCAATCAGCCCCAGCATTTT. Translated, it gives CANSLYRASNQPQHF. The full variable domain, rest sourced from reference TRBV28 and TRBJ1-5, is DVKVTQSSRYLVKRTGEKVFLECVQDMDHENMFWYRQDPGLGLRLIYFSYDVKMKEKGDIPEGYSVSREKKERFSLILESASTNQTSMYLCANSLYRASNQPQHFGDGTRLSIL.

In the case of this clonotype: An end of the junction does not agree with germline; a read error may underlie this. This chain links TRBV12-3 or TRBV12-4 with TRBJ2-2; D remains ambiguous. There are 13 residues in the CDR3. The CDR3 sequence: CVSSHTYTGELFF. The CDR3 DNA reads TGTGTCAGCAGCCATACCTACACCGGGGAGCTGTTTTTT.

This clonotype was detected a few times. The germline gene is not matched at one end of the junction; a read error may be the cause. The CDR3 sequence is CASRQTGLEQYF. The CDR3 region has the DNA TGCGCCAGCAGACAGACAGGGTTGGAGCAGTACTTC. This sequence joins TRBV6-5 and TRBJ2-7; 7 nucleotides line up with TRBD1. Germline V gene lookup returns CDR1 MNHEY and CDR2 SVGAGI. The CDR3 sequence is 12 residues long.

About this clonotype: A much larger clone differs from this one at a single base, so this may be a read error. This chain uses TRBV5-1 with TRBJ2-1, with 7 bases that match TRBD1. Germline assignment: CDR1 SGHRS and CDR2 YFSETQ. CDR3 size: 15 residues. The CDR3 reads CAGSLWGQTYNEQFF. In DNA, the CDR3 is TGCGCCGGCAGCTTGTGGGGACAGACCTACAATGAGCAGTTCTTC.

Of note for this clonotype: Because it lacks the conserved phenylalanine or tryptophan at the end, this CDR3 is likely a read error. The V and J genes are TRBV11-2 and TRBJ2-7; D not resolved. The germline V gene encodes CDR1 SGHAT and CDR2 FQNNGV. The V end was cut by 10 bases, the J end by 3 bases, with 13 bases between. The CDR3 has 12 amino acids. CDR3 region: CANSSYDYEQYI. The CDR3 nucleotides are TGTGCCAACAGTTCCTACGACTACGAGCAGTACATC.

This clonotype showed up just once. A read error may be the cause here, since a much bigger clone is one base away. The rearrangement links TRBV19 to TRBJ1-1; D possibly corresponds to TRBD1 (6 bases). Germline lookup yields CDR1 LNHDA and CDR2 SQIVND (reference sequence). The CDR3 length is 11 residues. V lost 9 bases and J 5 bases, leaving 10 bases between the germline ends. The CDR3 loop is CASIQGTEAFF. The DNA for the CDR3 is TGTGCCAGCATTCAGGGGACTGAAGCTTTCTTT.

This clonotype occurred many times. The chain joins TRBV5-4 to TRBJ2-1; D gene uncertain. This CDR3 has 14 amino acids. V gave up 0 bases and J gave up 5 bases, with 9 bases separating them. Looked up from germline, CDR1 is SGHNT and CDR2 is YYREEE (reference sequence). CDR3 region: CASSLGFPHNEQFF. The CDR3 region has the DNA TGTGCCAGCAGCTTGGGCTTCCCACACAATGAGCAGTTCTTC.